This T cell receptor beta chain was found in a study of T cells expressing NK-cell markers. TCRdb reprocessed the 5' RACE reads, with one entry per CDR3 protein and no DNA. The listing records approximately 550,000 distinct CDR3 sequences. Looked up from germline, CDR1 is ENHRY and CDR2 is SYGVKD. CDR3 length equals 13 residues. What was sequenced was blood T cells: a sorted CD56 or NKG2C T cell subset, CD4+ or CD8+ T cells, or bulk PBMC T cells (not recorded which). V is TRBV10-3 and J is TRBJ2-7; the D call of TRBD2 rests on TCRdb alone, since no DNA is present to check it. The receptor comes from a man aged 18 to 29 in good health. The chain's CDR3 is CAMQGHSSYEQYF.